The rows below give T cell receptor beta chains drawn from one sample of a study of cytomegalovirus exposure and HLA in healthy donors. Assay: immunoSEQ multiplex PCR; the TCRdb copy retains only in-frame clones and omits some. Of approximately 100,000 clones in the sample, 70% to 80% are singletons; the top ten hold under 5.5%. Sequencing was performed on PBMCs. These receptors were collected from a woman aged 18-35 years in good health and CMV-seropositive. CDR3s include the opening cysteine and the closing phenylalanine or tryptophan. A D gene is named only where the DNA matches it firmly. A clone size is listed for some rows: how often the clone was seen (once, few, many), or a class if it is expanded.

abundance	d_gene	v_gene	j_gene	CDR3aa	CDR3nt
.	TRBD2	TRBV19	TRBJ2-2	CASSILAGGPGTGELFF	TGTGCCAGTAGTATCCTAGCGGGAGGGCCGGGCACCGGGGAGCTGTTTTTT
.	TRBD1	TRBV30	TRBJ2-7	CASNRGLAEQYF	TGTGCCTCTAACAGGGGCCTCGCCGAGCAGTACTTC
.	TRBD1	TRBV4-1	TRBJ1-1	CASSGFQGANTEAFF	TGCGCCAGCAGCGGATTTCAGGGGGCTAACACTGAAGCTTTCTTT
.	.	TRBV6-6	TRBJ2-7	CASSFSPGQGTYEQYF	TGTGCCAGCAGTTTCTCCCCGGGACAAGGGACCTACGAGCAGTACTTC
few	.	TRBV5-6	TRBJ2-1	CASSGTGLSAEQFF	TGTGCCAGCAGCGGGACTGGACTCTCCGCTGAGCAGTTCTTC
.	.	TRBV15	TRBJ2-7	CATSAQRTAGYEQYF	TGTGCCACCAGCGCCCAAAGGACGGCGGGCTACGAGCAGTACTTC
.	.	TRBV7-6	TRBJ1-4	CASSLGIREDEKLFF	TGTGCCAGCAGCTTAGGTATACGGGAGGATGAAAAACTGTTTTTT
.	TRBD2	TRBV4-3	TRBJ2-5	CASSQDGAGGYQETQYF	TGCGCCAGCAGCCAAGATGGGGCGGGGGGTTACCAAGAGACCCAGTACTTC
.	.	TRBV19	TRBJ1-1	CASSHEKRTEAFF	TGTGCCAGTAGTCACGAGAAGCGCACTGAAGCTTTCTTT
.	TRBD2	TRBV9	TRBJ2-2	CASSIGLAGGTGELFF	TGTGCCAGCAGCATAGGACTAGCGGGAGGAACCGGGGAGCTGTTTTTT
.	.	TRBV11-1	TRBJ1-1	CASSLVGVAEAFF	TGTGCCAGCAGCTTAGTAGGGGTCGCAGAAGCTTTCTTT
.	TRBD2	TRBV7-9	TRBJ2-1	CASSPTLAGALNEQFF	TGTGCCAGCAGCCCCACCTTGGCGGGAGCCCTTAATGAGCAGTTCTTC
.	TRBD2	TRBV28	TRBJ2-5	CASSIRGLGSETQYF	TGTGCCAGCAGTATCCGCGGACTAGGATCGGAGACCCAGTACTTC
.	TRBD1	TRBV6-4	TRBJ1-1	CASRIGQENTEAFF	TGTGCCAGCAGGATCGGACAGGAGAACACTGAAGCTTTCTTT
.	.	TRBV4-3	TRBJ2-3	CASSQVNDRQYF	TGCGCCAGCAGCCAAGTCAACGATAGGCAGTATTTT
.	.	TRBV7-8	TRBJ2-7	CASSSGHTLSSYEQYF	TGTGCCAGCAGTTCGGGACATACGCTCAGCTCCTACGAGCAGTACTTC
.	TRBD2	TRBV4-2	TRBJ2-3	CASRAAGTSDTDTQYF	TGTGCCAGCAGGGCCGCCGGGACTAGCGACACAGATACGCAGTATTTT
.	TRBD1	TRBV5-1	TRBJ1-2	CASSRTGDYGYTF	TGCGCCAGCAGCCGGACAGGGGACTATGGCTACACCTTC
.	.	TRBV13	TRBJ2-7	CASTQRGGRSSYEQYF	TGTGCCAGCACCCAAAGGGGGGGCCGAAGCTCCTACGAGCAGTACTTC
.	.	TRBV29-1	TRBJ2-7	CSVPGTYEQYF	TGCAGCGTCCCAGGAACCTACGAGCAGTACTTC
few	TRBD1	TRBV19	TRBJ1-5	CASRQGDYSNQPQHF	TGTGCCAGTAGACAGGGGGATTATAGCAATCAGCCCCAGCATTTT
.	.	TRBV4-1	TRBJ1-3	CASSLSSTGNSGNTIYF	TGCGCCAGCAGCCTCAGTTCGACAGGCAACTCTGGAAACACCATATATTTT
.	TRBD2	TRBV29-1	TRBJ2-1	CSVEDKSGRVYNEQFF	TGCAGCGTTGAAGATAAAAGCGGGAGGGTCTACAATGAGCAGTTCTTC
few	TRBD1	TRBV28	TRBJ1-4	CASSVPTGSGEKLFF	TGTGCCAGCAGTGTCCCGACAGGGTCCGGTGAAAAACTGTTTTTT
few	TRBD2	TRBV30	TRBJ2-7	CAWSVAGGSHEQYF	TGTGCCTGGAGTGTAGCTGGCGGGAGCCACGAGCAGTACTTC
.	TRBD1	TRBV18	TRBJ1-4	CASSPPRGRDEKLFF	TGTGCCAGCTCACCACCCAGGGGGCGCGATGAAAAACTGTTTTTT
few	.	TRBV4-2	TRBJ2-4	CASSQVQGNIQYF	TGTGCCAGCAGCCAAGTACAGGGAAACATTCAGTACTTC
.	.	TRBV6-1	TRBJ1-2	CASREGRGGSYGYTF	TGTGCCAGCAGAGAAGGACGCGGGGGCAGCTATGGCTACACCTTC
.	TRBD2	TRBV30	TRBJ2-7	CALKAGGMREQYF	TGTGCCTTAAAAGCGGGAGGGATGAGGGAGCAGTACTTC
.	TRBD2	TRBV5-1	TRBJ2-3	CASSSGLAGGTDTQYF	TGCGCCAGCAGCTCGGGACTAGCGGGAGGGACAGATACGCAGTATTTT